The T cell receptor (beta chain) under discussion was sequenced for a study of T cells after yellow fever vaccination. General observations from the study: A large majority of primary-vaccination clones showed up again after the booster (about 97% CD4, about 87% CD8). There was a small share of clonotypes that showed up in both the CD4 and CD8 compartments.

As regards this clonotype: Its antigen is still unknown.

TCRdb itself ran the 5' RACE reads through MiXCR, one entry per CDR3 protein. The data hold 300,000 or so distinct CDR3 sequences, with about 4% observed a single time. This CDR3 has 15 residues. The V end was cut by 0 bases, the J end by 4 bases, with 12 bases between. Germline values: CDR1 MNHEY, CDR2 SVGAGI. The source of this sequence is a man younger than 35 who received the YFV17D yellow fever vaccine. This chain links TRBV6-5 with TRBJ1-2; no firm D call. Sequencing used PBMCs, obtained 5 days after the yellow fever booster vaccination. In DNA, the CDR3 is TGTGCCAGCAGTTACTCGAATCCGGGCCTCTATGGCTACACCTTC. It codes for CASSYSNPGLYGYTF.